Listed here are 8 T cell receptor beta chains from one sample, sequenced in a study of T cells in Graves' hyperthyroidism and ophthalmopathy (dated by TCRdb to about 2019). To prepare the library, multiplex PCR was applied. The data were produced on an Illumina HiSeq 2000. The TCR beta CDR3 regions were amplified from RNA transcripts. A first-round RT-PCR of the TCR CDR3 used the HTBI primer set with the Qiagen OneStep RT-PCR kit. TCRdb redid the processing of the public reads, applying fastp at Q25 and MiXCR, and retained in-frame beta chains. Rows with one shared CDR3 protein collapse into an entry with the most common genes and DNA. This sample comprises 700,000 or so distinct CDR3 sequences, 16% of them detected only once. The top ten hold approximately 8% of the sample. The specimen was blood. All receptors derive from a man aged 18 to 35 with Graves' hyperthyroidism.

This clonotype came up many times. This chain links TRBV20-1 with TRBJ2-3, with TRBD1 matching over 7 bases. The J segment lost 8 bases and the V segment lost 6 bases, leaving 14 bases of the junction unmatched. CDR3 length: 14 residues. Germline V gene lookup returns CDR1 DFQATT and CDR2 SNEGSKA (reference sequence). The CDR3 reads CSAARGLGLATQYF. The CDR3 DNA sequence: TGCAGTGCCGCAAGGGGGCTGGGTCTTGCTACGCAGTATTTT.

This clonotype was counted at least ten times. The chain couples TRBV11-1 to TRBJ2-1; no clear D gene. CDR1 is SGHAT and CDR2 is FQDESV in the germline V gene (reference sequence). V gave up 5 bases and J gave up 7 bases, with 9 bases separating them. This CDR3 has 12 amino acids. The CDR3 nucleotides are TGTGCCAGCAGCGATCCCTTAAATGAGCAGTTCTTC. Translation gives CASSDPLNEQFF.

The rearrangement links TRBV9 to TRBJ2-2; D ambiguous. Trimming pared 0 bases from V and 4 bases from J, leaving 4 bases between. The germline CDR1 and CDR2 sequences are SGDLS and YYNGEE. The CDR3 totals 13 residues. The CDR3 DNA is TGTGCCAGCAGCGTAGCTCTCACCGGGGAGCTGTTTTTT. It translates to CASSVALTGELFF.

This clonotype was observed many times. The V and J genes are TRBV29-1 and TRBJ2-7, with D uncertain. Germline CDR1 reads SQVTM; CDR2 reads ANQGSEA. This CDR3 comprises 12 residues. This CDR3 reads CAVVEDRYEQYF. In DNA, the CDR3 is TGCGCTGTGGTCGAGGACCGCTACGAGCAGTACTTC.

This chain joins TRBV9 and TRBJ2-3, with 8 bases lining up with TRBD2. This CDR3 has 15 amino acids. Germline V gene lookup returns CDR1 SGDLS and CDR2 YYNGEE. J lost 4 bases, V lost 4 bases, and 8 bases had no gene match. The CDR3 sequence is CASSTGTRFSDTQYF. The CDR3 DNA sequence: TGTGCCAGCAGCACCGGGACTAGGTTCTCAGATACGCAGTATTTT.

The sample holds many counts of this clonotype. The chain has TRBV12-3 or TRBV12-4 and TRBJ2-7; TRBD2 aligns across 12 bases. The J segment lost 3 bases and the V segment lost 2 bases, leaving 2 bases of the junction unmatched. The CDR3 contains 15 residues. CDR3 bases: TGTGCCAGCAGTTTACGGACTAGCGGGATCTACGAGCAGTACTTC. It encodes CASSLRTSGIYEQYF.

V usage is TRBV28 and J usage is TRBJ1-3; 9 bases are a match to TRBD1. V lost 8 bases and J lost 4; bases outside the gene matches: 6. The CDR3 covers 14 residues. CDR1 is MDHEN and CDR2 is SYDVKM in the germline V gene. In nucleotides, the CDR3 is TGTGCCAGCGGTAGACAGGGGGGCGGAAACACCATATATTTT. Protein product: CASGRQGGGNTIYF.

The sample holds many counts of this clonotype. CDR3 amino acids: CASKETGFYEQYF. DNA of the CDR3: TGTGCCAGCAAAGAGACAGGGTTTTACGAGCAGTACTTC. The gene calls are TRBV28 and TRBJ2-7, with 7 bases identical to TRBD1. The junction had 7 bases not matched to a gene; V was cut back by 7 bases and J by 4 bases. The CDR3 length is 13 residues. Germline values: CDR1 MDHEN, CDR2 SYDVKM.